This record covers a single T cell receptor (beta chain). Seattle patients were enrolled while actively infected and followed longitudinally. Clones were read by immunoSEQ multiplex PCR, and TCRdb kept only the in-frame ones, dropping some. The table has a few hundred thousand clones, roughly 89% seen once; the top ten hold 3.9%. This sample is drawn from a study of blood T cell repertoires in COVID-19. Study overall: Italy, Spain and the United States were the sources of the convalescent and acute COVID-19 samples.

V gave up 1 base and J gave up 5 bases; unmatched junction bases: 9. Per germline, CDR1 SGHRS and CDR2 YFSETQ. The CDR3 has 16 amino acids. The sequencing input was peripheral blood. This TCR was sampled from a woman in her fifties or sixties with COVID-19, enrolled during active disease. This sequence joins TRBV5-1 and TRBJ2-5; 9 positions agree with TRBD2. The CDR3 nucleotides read TGCGCCAGCAGCTTGAGGGGTAGCGGGGGAATGGAGACCCAGTACTTC. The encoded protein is CASSLRGSGGMETQYF. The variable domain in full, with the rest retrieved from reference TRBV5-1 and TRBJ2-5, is KAGVTQTPRYLIKTRGQQVTLSCSPISGHRSVSWYQQTPGQGLQFLFEYFSETQRNKGNFPGRFSGRQFSNSRSEMNVSTLELGDSALYLCASSLRGSGGMETQYFGPGTRLLVL.